The 17 T cell receptor beta chains listed next were all sequenced from one sample in a study of cytomegalovirus exposure and HLA in healthy donors. PCR primers comprised 60 Vbeta and 13 Jbeta primers. Only in-frame clones appear in the TCRdb table, and some are missing; sequencing was by immunoSEQ multiplex PCR. The table lists some 110,000 clones, roughly 72% of them singletons, with approximately 5% in the top ten. Sequencing used PBMCs. All receptors derive from a woman aged 18-29 years in good health and CMV-seropositive.

This clone was counted between two and nine times. The chain combines TRBV19 with TRBJ2-3, with D possibly TRBD1 on 6 matching bases. The CDR3 runs to 14 residues. The germline V and J ends were trimmed by 4 bases and 3 bases, with 11 bases remaining between them. Germline CDR1 and CDR2: LNHDA and SQIVND (reference sequence). CDR3 protein: CASSTGQSTDTQYF. The CDR3 nucleotides read TGTGCCAGTAGTACGGGACAATCTACAGATACGCAGTATTTT.

The CDR3 spells CASSVVLSTYEQYF. Here the CDR3 DNA reads TGTGCCAGCAGTGTTGTCCTAAGTACCTACGAGCAGTACTTC. The chain employs TRBV2 and TRBJ2-7, with unresolved D. Looked up from germline, CDR1 is SNHLY and CDR2 is FYNNEI. The CDR3 extends over 14 amino acids. V lost 4 bases and J lost 2, with 12 bases in between.

The chain carries TRBV6-6 and TRBJ1-2, with TRBD1 as a possible D gene (6 bases). CDR1 MNHNY and CDR2 SVGAGI come from the germline V gene (reference sequence). The germline V and J ends were trimmed by 8 bases and 1 base, with 14 bases remaining between them. CDR3 length: 14 residues. The CDR3 loop is CASGLQGDNYGYTF. The CDR3 DNA is TGTGCCAGCGGGCTACAGGGAGATAACTATGGCTACACCTTC.

This clone came up a few times. The chain links TRBV5-1 to TRBJ1-2, with 11 positions matching TRBD1. The V gene's germline CDR1 is SGHRS and CDR2 YFSETQ. V was clipped by 0 bases and J by 4 bases; unmatched bases: 11. This CDR3 has 18 amino acids. The CDR3 DNA is TGCGCCAGCAGCTTGGCCGGGACAGGGGGATCCCTCCTCTATGGCTACACCTTC. Translation: CASSLAGTGGSLLYGYTF.

This clone was seen a handful of times. The genes are TRBV10-3 and TRBJ1-1, with no clear D. Germline CDR1 reads ENHRY; CDR2 reads SYGVKD. The CDR3 sequence is 14 residues long. Trimming took 5 bases from V and 0 from J, leaving 10 bases between them. Here the CDR3 DNA reads TGTGCCATCAGTCGCAGCGCCATGAACACTGAAGCTTTCTTT. Protein sequence: CAISRSAMNTEAFF.

This clone was detected only once. The gene calls are TRBV7-2 and TRBJ2-1, with TRBD2 matching over 13 bases. CDR3 size: 17 residues. Losses at the gene ends were 5 bases for V and 5 bases for J; bases not matched to a gene: 9. Per the germline V gene, CDR1 is SGHTA and CDR2 is FQGNSA. CDR3 sequence (DNA): TGTGCCAGCAGCCCCGCACCCGGGACTAGCGGGGACAATGAGCAGTTCTTC. It is translated as CASSPAPGTSGDNEQFF.

This chain connects TRBV5-4 to TRBJ1-2, with D tentatively TRBD1 (6 bases). The germline V gene has CDR1 SGHNT and CDR2 YYREEE (reference sequence). CDR3 length equals 13 residues. The ends were cut back, 6 bases at V and 4 bases at J, with 13 bases in the middle. In DNA form, the CDR3 reads TGTGCCAGCACCCCACAGGGAAGCTATGGCTACACCTTC. This translates into CASTPQGSYGYTF.

V is TRBV6-1 and J is TRBJ2-7; TRBD2 is a possible D gene (5 bases). Germline lookup yields CDR1 MNHNS and CDR2 SASEGT. V lost 8 bases, J lost 3 bases, and 20 bases lay in between. The CDR3 consists of 15 residues. CDR3 nucleotides: TGTGCCAGCGCAGTTAGCGCTTTTCTACTCTACGAGCAGTACTTC. Protein: CASAVSAFLLYEQYF.

This clone was recorded a few times. The chain employs TRBV7-9 and TRBJ2-5; D is unclear. The CDR3 covers 13 residues. V gave up 2 bases and J gave up 5 bases, with 9 bases separating them. CDR1 is SEHNR, CDR2 FQNEAQ, per germline (reference sequence). CDR3 coding DNA: TGTGCCAGCAGCTTAAACAGTATCGAGACCCAGTACTTC. It encodes CASSLNSIETQYF.

The J gene is TRBJ2-7, the V gene TRBV29-1, with TRBD1 matching over 9 bases. Trimming cost V 3 bases and J 3 bases; bases outside gene matches: 9. There are 15 residues in the CDR3. Germline CDR1 and CDR2: SQVTM and ANQGSEA. In DNA form, the CDR3 reads TGCAGCGTTGATTTTAGAACAGGGGGCGGCTACGAGCAGTACTTC. Protein product: CSVDFRTGGGYEQYF.

As to this clone: The missing conserved phenylalanine or tryptophan at the end of this CDR3 makes a read error likely. V gene TRBV27 combines with J gene TRBJ1-5, with 10 bases matching TRBD1. CDR1 is MNHEY, CDR2 SMNVEV, per germline (reference sequence). The CDR3 runs to 14 residues. Trimming cost V 3 bases and J 6 bases; bases outside gene matches: 2. The CDR3 reads CASSFGTGAQPQHV. The CDR3 bases are TGTGCCAGCAGTTTCGGGACAGGGGCTCAGCCCCAGCATGTT.

Only a few counts were recorded for this clone. The chain recombines TRBV15 with TRBJ2-7, with 11 nucleotides matching TRBD2. This CDR3 comprises 13 residues. Germline V gives CDR1 LNHNV, CDR2 YYDKDF (reference sequence). Unmatched junction bases numbered 4, after V lost 6 bases and J lost 6 bases. As DNA, the CDR3 is TGTGCCACCAGTAGCGGGAGGGCCTCCGAGCAGTACTTC. Its protein product is CATSSGRASEQYF.

The chain employs TRBV5-8 and TRBJ1-5; TRBD1 might be the D (6 bases). The CDR3 length is 15 residues. Germline-derived CDR1 and CDR2 are SGHTS and YDEGEE. V was clipped by 1 base and J by 1 base, with 9 bases between them. CDR3: CASSLNRVSNQPQHF. CDR3 DNA sequence: TGTGCCAGCAGCTTGAACAGGGTAAGCAATCAGCCCCAGCATTTT.

This clone was observed once. The chain has TRBV5-1 and TRBJ1-2; D perhaps matches TRBD1 (5 bases). The CDR3 runs to 13 residues. Trimming left V 4 bases short and J 2 bases short, with 9 bases between. In germline, CDR1 is SGHRS, CDR2 YFSETQ. This CDR3 is CASSPTENYGYTF. CDR3 DNA: TGCGCCAGCAGCCCGACAGAGAACTATGGCTACACCTTC.

This chain uses TRBV10-2 with TRBJ1-5, with a possible D match to TRBD1 (5 bases). The CDR3 loop spans 17 amino acids. The V and J ends lost 3 bases and 0 bases respectively, with 15 bases between them. CDR1 WSHSY and CDR2 SAAADI come from the germline V gene. The CDR3 sequence is CASSDREGMYSNQPQHF. DNA of the CDR3: TGCGCCAGCAGTGACAGGGAGGGGATGTATAGCAATCAGCCCCAGCATTTT.

DNA for the CDR3: TGTGCCGCCGGACTTTCTTACGAGCAGTACTTC. This codes for CAAGLSYEQYF. The chain employs TRBV28 and TRBJ2-7; a possible D gene is TRBD2 (5 bases). Germline V gene data show CDR1 as MDHEN and CDR2 as SYDVKM. V gave up 11 bases and J gave up 4 bases, with 12 bases separating them. This CDR3 spans 11 amino acids.

V usage is TRBV7-3 and J usage is TRBJ2-7; D is unclear. Per the germline V gene, CDR1 is SGHTA and CDR2 is FQGTGA. The V and J ends lost 1 base and 6 bases respectively, with 10 bases between them. The CDR3 sequence is 13 residues long. The CDR3 here is CASSLSPSGEQYF. The CDR3, as DNA: TGTGCCAGCAGCTTAAGTCCCAGTGGCGAGCAGTACTTC.